This T cell receptor (beta chain) was identified during a study of CD8 T cells in ankylosing spondylitis. Each CDR3 protein is one row after TCRdb ran MiXCR on the 5' RACE reads. This sample yields 300,000 to 400,000 distinct CDR3 sequences, of which 11% are seen a single time; roughly a tenth belongs to the top ten. The CDR3 is made up of 19 amino acids. The germline V gene has CDR1 DFQATT and CDR2 SNEGSKA (reference sequence). The V and J ends lost 8 bases and 8 bases, in that order; junction bases with no gene match: 27. The table lists this clonotype with a few counts. The V gene is TRBV20-1, the J gene TRBJ2-1, with 10 nucleotides matching TRBD2. The sequenced sample consisted of blood, either unsorted or a sorted T cell fraction (not recorded which). The origin of this receptor is a female donor with ankylosing spondylitis or in good health (not recorded which). CDR3: CSQLGPLAGVLPGVDEQFF. The CDR3 coding sequence is TGCAGTCAACTCGGTCCGCTAGCGGGAGTCCTTCCTGGTGTGGATGAGCAGTTCTTC.